Sequencing of this T cell receptor beta chain was carried out in a study of OX40 agonist ivuxolimab in advanced cancers. On the study more broadly: The patients' treatment was ivuxolimab, an agonistic anti-OX40 (CD134) antibody. Study results and limitations: At 0.1 to 3.0 mg/kg, CD4+ and CD8+ blood T cells expanded clonally by week 6. On average, a greater number of expanded clones characterised CD8+ T cells relative to CD4+.

Measured with immunoSEQ multiplex PCR; TCRdb has only the in-frame clones, and not every one. The sample holds approximately 80,000 clones, roughly 85% seen once. This CDR3 is 16 amino acids long. From germline, CDR1 is SGHRS and CDR2 YFSETQ. The ends were cut back, 4 bases at V and 6 bases at J, with 17 bases in the middle. Points on this clone: Antigen unknown.

The chain uses TRBV5-1 and TRBJ1-6, with a weak D call TRBD1 (6 bases). The source is an adult with an advanced solid tumor such as melanoma, head and neck, liver or kidney cancer. The starting material was CD4+ or CD8+ T cells sorted from blood, obtained in a trial of the OX40 agonist ivuxolimab. Here the CDR3 DNA reads TGCGCCAGCAGCAGTGGGTGGGGGGCGCTTAATTCACCCCTCCACTTT. It codes for CASSSGWGALNSPLHF.